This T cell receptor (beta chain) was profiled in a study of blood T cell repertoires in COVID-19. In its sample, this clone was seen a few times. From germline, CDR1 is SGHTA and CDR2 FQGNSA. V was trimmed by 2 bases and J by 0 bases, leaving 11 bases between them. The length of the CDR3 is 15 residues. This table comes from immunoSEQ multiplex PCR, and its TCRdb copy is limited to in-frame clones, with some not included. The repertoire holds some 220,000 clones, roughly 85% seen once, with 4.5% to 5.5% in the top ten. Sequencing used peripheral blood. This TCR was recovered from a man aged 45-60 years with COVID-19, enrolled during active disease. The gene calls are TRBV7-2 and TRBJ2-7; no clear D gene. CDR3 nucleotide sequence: TGTGCCAGCAGCTTAAATAGCCTTAGCTCCTACGAGCAGTACTTC. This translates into CASSLNSLSSYEQYF.